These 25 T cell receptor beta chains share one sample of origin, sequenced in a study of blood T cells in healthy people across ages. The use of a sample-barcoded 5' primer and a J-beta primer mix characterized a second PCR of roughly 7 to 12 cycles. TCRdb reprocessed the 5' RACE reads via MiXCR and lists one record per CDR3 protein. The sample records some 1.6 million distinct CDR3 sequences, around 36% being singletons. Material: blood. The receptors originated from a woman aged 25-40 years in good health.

CDR3 DNA: TGTGCCAGCATTCTCGTGGGACTTTCCAATGAGCAGTTCTTC. It is translated as CASILVGLSNEQFF. This rearrangement joins TRBV28 to TRBJ2-1; D perhaps matches TRBD2 (6 bases). The CDR3 extends over 14 amino acids. Trimming pared 7 bases from V and 6 bases from J, leaving 16 bases between. The germline gives CDR1 MDHEN, CDR2 SYDVKM.

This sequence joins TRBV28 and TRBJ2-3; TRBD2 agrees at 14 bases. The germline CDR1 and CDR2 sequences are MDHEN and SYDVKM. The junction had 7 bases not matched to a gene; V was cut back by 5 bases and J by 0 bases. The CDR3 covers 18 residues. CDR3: CASSLGLAGGDSTDTQYF. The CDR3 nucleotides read TGTGCCAGCAGTCTCGGACTAGCGGGAGGTGATAGCACAGATACGCAGTATTTT.

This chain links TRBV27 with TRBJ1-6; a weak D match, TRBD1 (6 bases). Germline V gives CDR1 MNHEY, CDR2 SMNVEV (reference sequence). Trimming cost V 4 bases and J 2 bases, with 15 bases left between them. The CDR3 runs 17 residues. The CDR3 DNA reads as TGTGCCAGCAGTTCCGGGAACAGGGTACCCTATAATTCACCCCTCCACTTT. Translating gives CASSSGNRVPYNSPLHF.

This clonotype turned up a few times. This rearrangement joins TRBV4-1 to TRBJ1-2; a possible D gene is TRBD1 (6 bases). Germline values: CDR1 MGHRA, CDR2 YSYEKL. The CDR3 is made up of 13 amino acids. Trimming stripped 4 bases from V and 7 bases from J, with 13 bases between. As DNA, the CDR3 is TGCGCCAGCAGCCGAACAGGGATAGGTGGCTACACCTTC. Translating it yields CASSRTGIGGYTF.

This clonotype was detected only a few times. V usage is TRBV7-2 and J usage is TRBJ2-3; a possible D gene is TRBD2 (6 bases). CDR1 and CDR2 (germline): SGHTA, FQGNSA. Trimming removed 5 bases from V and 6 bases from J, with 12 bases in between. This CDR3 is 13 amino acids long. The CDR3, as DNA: TGTGCCAGCAGCCGACTAGTCATGGATACGCAGTATTTT. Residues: CASSRLVMDTQYF.

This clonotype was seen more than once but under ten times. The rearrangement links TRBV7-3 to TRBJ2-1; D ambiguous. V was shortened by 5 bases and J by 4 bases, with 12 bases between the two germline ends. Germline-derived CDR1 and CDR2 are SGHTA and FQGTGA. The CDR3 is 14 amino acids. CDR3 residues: CASSPELGYNEQFF. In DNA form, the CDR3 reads TGTGCCAGCAGCCCTGAGCTGGGGTACAATGAGCAGTTCTTC.

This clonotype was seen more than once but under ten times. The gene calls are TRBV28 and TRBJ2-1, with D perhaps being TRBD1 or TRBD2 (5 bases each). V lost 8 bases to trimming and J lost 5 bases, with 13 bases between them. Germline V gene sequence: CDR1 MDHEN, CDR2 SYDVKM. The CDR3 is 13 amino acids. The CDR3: CASGPGSHNEQFF. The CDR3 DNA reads TGTGCCAGCGGGCCAGGGAGCCACAATGAGCAGTTCTTC.

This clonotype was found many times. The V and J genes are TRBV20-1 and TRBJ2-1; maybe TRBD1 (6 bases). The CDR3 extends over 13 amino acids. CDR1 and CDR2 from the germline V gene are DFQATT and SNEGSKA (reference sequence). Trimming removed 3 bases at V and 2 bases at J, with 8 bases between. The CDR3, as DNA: TGCAGTGCTAGGGACAGCCCCTACAATGAGCAGTTCTTC. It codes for CSARDSPYNEQFF.

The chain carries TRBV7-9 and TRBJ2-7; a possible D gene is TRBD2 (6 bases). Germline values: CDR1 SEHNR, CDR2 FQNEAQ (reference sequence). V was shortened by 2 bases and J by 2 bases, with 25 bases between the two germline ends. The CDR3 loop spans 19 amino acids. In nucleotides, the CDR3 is TGTGCCAGCAGCTTACGATCTGCGATAGCGGCGGGGCCAACCTACGAGCAGTACTTC. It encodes CASSLRSAIAAGPTYEQYF.

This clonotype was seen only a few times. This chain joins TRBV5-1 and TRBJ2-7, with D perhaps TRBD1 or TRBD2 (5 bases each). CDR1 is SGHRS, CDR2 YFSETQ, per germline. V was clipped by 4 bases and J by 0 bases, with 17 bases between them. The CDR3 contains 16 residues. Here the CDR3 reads CASSARGERHSYEQYF. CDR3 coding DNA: TGCGCCAGCAGCGCCCGGGGCGAGCGGCACTCCTACGAGCAGTACTTC.

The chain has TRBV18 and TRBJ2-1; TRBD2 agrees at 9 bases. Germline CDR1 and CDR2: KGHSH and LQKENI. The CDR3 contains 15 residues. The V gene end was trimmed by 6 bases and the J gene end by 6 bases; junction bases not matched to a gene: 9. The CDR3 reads CASSLREGTVNEQFF. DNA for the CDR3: TGTGCCAGCTCCCTGCGGGAGGGTACAGTCAATGAGCAGTTCTTC.

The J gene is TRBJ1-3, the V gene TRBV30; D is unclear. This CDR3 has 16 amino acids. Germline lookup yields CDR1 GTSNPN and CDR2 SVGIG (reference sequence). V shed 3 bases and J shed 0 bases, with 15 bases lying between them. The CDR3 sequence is CAWSDFLLSSGNTIYF. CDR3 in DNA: TGTGCCTGGAGCGATTTCCTCTTGAGCTCTGGAAACACCATATATTTT.

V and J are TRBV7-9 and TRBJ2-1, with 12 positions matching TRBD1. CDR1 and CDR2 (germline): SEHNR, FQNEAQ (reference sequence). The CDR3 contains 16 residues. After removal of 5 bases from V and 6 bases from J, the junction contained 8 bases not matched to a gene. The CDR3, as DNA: TGTGCCAGCAGCATCGGTCCGGGACAGGGGGCCAATGAGCAGTTCTTC. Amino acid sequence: CASSIGPGQGANEQFF.

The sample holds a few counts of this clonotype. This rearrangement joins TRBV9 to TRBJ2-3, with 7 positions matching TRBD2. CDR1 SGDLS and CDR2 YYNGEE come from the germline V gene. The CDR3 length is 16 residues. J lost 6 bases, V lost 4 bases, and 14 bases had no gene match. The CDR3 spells CASSSGLDRLLDTQYF. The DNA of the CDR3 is TGTGCCAGCAGCTCCGGACTAGACCGCCTTTTGGATACGCAGTATTTT. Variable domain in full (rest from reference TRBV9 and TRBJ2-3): DSGVTQTPKHLITATGQRVTLRCSPRSGDLSVYWYQQSLDQGLQFLIQYYNGEERAKGNILERFSAQQFPDLHSELNLSSLELGDSALYFCASSSGLDRLLDTQYFGPGTRLTVL.

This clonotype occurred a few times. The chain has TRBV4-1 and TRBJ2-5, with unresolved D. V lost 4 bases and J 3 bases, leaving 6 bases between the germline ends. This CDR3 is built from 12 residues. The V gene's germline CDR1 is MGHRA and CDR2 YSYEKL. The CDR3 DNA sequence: TGCGCCAGCAGCCGACCCGAAGAGACCCAGTACTTC. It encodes CASSRPEETQYF.

CDR3 nucleotide sequence: TGTGCCAGCAGTTTGCGGCGGGGGATCTACGAGCAGTACTTC. This codes for CASSLRRGIYEQYF. The chain uses TRBV28 and TRBJ2-7; 7 bases are shared with TRBD2. V lost 3 bases and J lost 3; bases outside the gene matches: 5. The V gene's germline CDR1 is MDHEN and CDR2 SYDVKM. The CDR3 consists of 14 residues. Drawing the rest from reference TRBV28 and TRBJ2-7, the complete variable domain is DVKVTQSSRYLVKRTGEKVFLECVQDMDHENMFWYRQDPGLGLRLIYFSYDVKMKEKGDIPEGYSVSREKKERFSLILESASTNQTSMYLCASSLRRGIYEQYFGPGTRLTVT.

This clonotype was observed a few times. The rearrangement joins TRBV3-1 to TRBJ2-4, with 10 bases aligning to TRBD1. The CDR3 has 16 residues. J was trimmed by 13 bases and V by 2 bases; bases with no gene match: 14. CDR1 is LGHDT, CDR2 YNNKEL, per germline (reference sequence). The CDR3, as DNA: TGTGCCAGCAGCCAACTCCTCTCGACAGGGGGCGATGAGCAGTACTTC. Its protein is CASSQLLSTGGDEQYF.

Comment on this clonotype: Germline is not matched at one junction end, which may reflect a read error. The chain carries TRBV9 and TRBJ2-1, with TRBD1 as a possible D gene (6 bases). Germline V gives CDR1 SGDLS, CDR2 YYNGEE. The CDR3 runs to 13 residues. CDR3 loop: CASSRHGDNKQFF. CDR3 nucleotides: TGTGCCAGCAGCCGGCATGGGGACAATAAGCAGTTCTTC.

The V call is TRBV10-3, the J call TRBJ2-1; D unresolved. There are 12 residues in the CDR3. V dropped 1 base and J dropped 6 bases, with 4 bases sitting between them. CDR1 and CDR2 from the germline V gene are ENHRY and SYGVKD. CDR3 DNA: TGTGCCATCAGTGAGTACAGCAATGAGCAGTTCTTC. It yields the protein CAISEYSNEQFF.

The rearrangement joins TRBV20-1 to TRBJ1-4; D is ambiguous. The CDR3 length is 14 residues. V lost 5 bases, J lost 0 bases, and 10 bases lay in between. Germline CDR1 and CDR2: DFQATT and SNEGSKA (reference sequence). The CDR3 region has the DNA TGCAGTGCTCGACCCGGAGCAACTAATGAAAAACTGTTTTTT. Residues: CSARPGATNEKLFF.

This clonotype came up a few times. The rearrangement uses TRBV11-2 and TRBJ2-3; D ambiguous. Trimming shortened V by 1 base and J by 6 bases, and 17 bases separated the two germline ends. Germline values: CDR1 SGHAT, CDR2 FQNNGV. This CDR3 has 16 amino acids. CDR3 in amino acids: CASSLVYLTAGDTQYF. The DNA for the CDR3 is TGTGCCAGCAGCTTAGTTTATTTAACCGCAGGCGATACGCAGTATTTT.

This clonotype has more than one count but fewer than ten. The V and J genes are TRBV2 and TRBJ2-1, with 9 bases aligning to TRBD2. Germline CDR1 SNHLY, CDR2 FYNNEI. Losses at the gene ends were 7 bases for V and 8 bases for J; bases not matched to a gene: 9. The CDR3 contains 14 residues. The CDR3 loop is CASISGGSGYEQFF. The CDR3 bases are TGTGCCAGCATCAGCGGGGGGTCCGGGTATGAGCAGTTCTTC.

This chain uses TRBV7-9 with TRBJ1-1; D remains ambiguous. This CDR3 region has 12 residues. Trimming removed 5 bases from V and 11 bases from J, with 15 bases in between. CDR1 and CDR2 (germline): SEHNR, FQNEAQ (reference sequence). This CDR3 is CASSPRDGFAFF. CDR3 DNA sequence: TGTGCCAGCAGCCCTCGTGATGGGTTCGCTTTCTTT. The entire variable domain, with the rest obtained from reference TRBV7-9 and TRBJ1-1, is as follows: DTGVSQNPRHKITKRGQNVTFRCDPISEHNRLYWYRQTLGQGPEFLTYFQNEAQLEKSRLLSDRFSAERPKGSFSTLEIQRTEQGDSAMYLCASSPRDGFAFFGQGTRLTVV.

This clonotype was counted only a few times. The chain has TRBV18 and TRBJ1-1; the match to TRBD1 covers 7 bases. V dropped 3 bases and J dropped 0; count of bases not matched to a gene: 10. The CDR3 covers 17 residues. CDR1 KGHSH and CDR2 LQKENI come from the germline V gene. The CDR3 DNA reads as TGTGCCAGCTCACCTACCGCAAACACAGGGGTGAACACTGAAGCTTTCTTT. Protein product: CASSPTANTGVNTEAFF.

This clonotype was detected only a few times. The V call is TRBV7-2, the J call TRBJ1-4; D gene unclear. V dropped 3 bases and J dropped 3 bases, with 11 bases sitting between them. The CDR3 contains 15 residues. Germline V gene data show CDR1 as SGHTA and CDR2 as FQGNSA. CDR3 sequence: CASSLERGSNEKLFF. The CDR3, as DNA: TGTGCCAGCAGCTTGGAGAGAGGGTCTAATGAAAAACTGTTTTTT.